Sequencing of this T cell receptor (beta chain) was carried out in a study of blood T cell repertoires in COVID-19. Study overall: Donors in the United States, Italy and Spain gave samples during acute or convalescent COVID-19. PBMCs, B-cell-depleted T cells, or T cells were the source of the cDNA or gDNA that made up the material.

Germline V gene data show CDR1 as MNHEY and CDR2 as SMNVEV (reference sequence). This CDR3 is built from 15 residues. J lost 2 bases, V lost 4 bases, and 7 bases had no gene match. This clone was seen a handful of times. In the original processing: Amplifying reference gene primers gave estimates of nucleated cell counts. Using immunoSEQ multiplex PCR, the repertoire was profiled, and TCRdb retains in-frame clones only, with some absent. Clonal size and the V and J genes are those of that table, whereas D and trimming came from the DNA. The repertoire holds over 85,000 clones, 70% to 90% seen once, with more than 4.5% in the top ten.

V gene TRBV27 combines with J gene TRBJ1-2; 7 bases map to TRBD1. Sequenced input: peripheral blood. The sequence derives from a man in his 70s with acute or convalescent COVID-19. Here the CDR3 reads CASSSYRGANYGYTF. DNA of the CDR3: TGTGCCAGCAGTTCTTACAGGGGCGCCAACTATGGCTACACCTTC.